The sequence of this T cell receptor (beta chain) was determined in a study of cytomegalovirus exposure and HLA in healthy donors. Study in general: Earlier results showed roughly 120 million unique TCR beta sequences derived from 150 million to 200 million T cells.

Use of 60 Vbeta and 13 Jbeta primers characterized the PCR. Profiled with immunoSEQ multiplex PCR; TCRdb holds only in-frame clones, not every one. The sample shows about 140,000 clones, roughly 80% of them seen only once. Per germline, CDR1 SGHTA and CDR2 FQGNSA. The V gene lost 4 bases and the J gene lost 1 base, with 17 bases spanning the gap. The CDR3 totals 16 residues. Regarding the study as a whole: The study recorded some 160 TCR beta chains that were cytomegalovirus-associated.

This clone was found once. The target antigen is unknown. This TCR derives from a woman in her forties in good health and CMV-seropositive. The chain uses TRBV7-2 and TRBJ2-7; weak D call: TRBD2 (7 bases). The sample comprised PBMCs. This CDR3 reads CASSSQTSRGSYEQYF. CDR3 bases: TGTGCCAGCAGCTCCCAGACTAGCAGGGGTTCCTACGAGCAGTACTTC. The entire variable domain, with the rest obtained from reference TRBV7-2 and TRBJ2-7, is as follows: GAGVSQSPSNKVTEKGKDVELRCDPISGHTALYWYRQSLGQGLEFLIYFQGNSAPDKSGLPSDRFSAERTGGSVSTLTIQRTQQEDSAVYLCASSSQTSRGSYEQYFGPGTRLTVT.